The 30 T cell receptor beta chains presented below share a single source sample, sequenced in a study of T cells in Graves' hyperthyroidism and ophthalmopathy. What was amplified from RNA transcripts were TCR beta CDR3 regions. Carried out on the TCR CDR3, a first-round RT-PCR used the HTBI primer set. TCRdb redid the calling of the multiplex PCR reads with MiXCR, one entry per CDR3 protein. The sample holds fewer than 450,000 distinct CDR3 sequences; about 14% are singletons and the top ten take 25% to 30%. Sequencing input: blood. The receptors were gathered from a man aged 45-65 years with Graves' ophthalmopathy.

The rearrangement links TRBV6-1 to TRBJ1-4, with TRBD1 matching 9 bases. Germline V lookup: CDR1 MNHNS, CDR2 SASEGT. V lost 4 bases and J lost 4; bases outside the gene matches: 10. This CDR3 region has 17 residues. The CDR3 protein is CASSGTQQGARNEKLFF. CDR3 DNA: TGTGCCAGCAGTGGCACCCAACAGGGGGCGCGTAATGAAAAACTGTTTTTT.

This clonotype showed up just a few times. The V gene is TRBV19, the J gene TRBJ1-1; possibly TRBD1 for D (6 bases). Germline V gene lookup returns CDR1 LNHDA and CDR2 SQIVND (reference sequence). The V and J ends lost 1 base and 3 bases respectively, with 18 bases between them. CDR3 length: 17 amino acids. Written as DNA, the CDR3 is TGTGCCAGTAGTATAGTCCCAGCTACAGGGTCTGACACTGAAGCTTTCTTT. This gives the protein CASSIVPATGSDTEAFF.

This clonotype was detected many times. V is TRBV5-1 and J is TRBJ1-6, with 9 bases identical to TRBD1. V gave up 5 bases and J gave up 7 bases; unmatched junction bases: 7. This CDR3 region has 15 residues. Germline V lookup: CDR1 SGHRS, CDR2 YFSETQ. Here the CDR3 reads CASRPPGTGNSPLHF. The CDR3 DNA follows: TGCGCCAGCAGACCCCCCGGGACAGGGAATTCACCCCTCCACTTT.

This clonotype was detected ten times or more. This chain uses TRBV10-3 with TRBJ1-1, with D perhaps TRBD1 (5 bases). From germline, CDR1 is ENHRY and CDR2 SYGVKD. Deletions cut 4 bases from V and 0 bases from J, with 9 bases between. CDR3 length: 14 amino acids. CDR3 residues: CAISVGTMNTEAFF. As DNA, the CDR3 is TGTGCCATCAGTGTGGGGACGATGAACACTGAAGCTTTCTTT.

Ten or more counts support this clonotype. The chain links TRBV2 to TRBJ2-3, with 10 nucleotides matching TRBD2. CDR1 and CDR2 (germline): SNHLY, FYNNEI. The CDR3 runs to 15 residues. Trimming removed 6 bases from V and 2 bases from J; junction bases left unmatched: 5. CDR3 protein: CASSRLAGITDTQYF. In nucleotides, the CDR3 is TGTGCCAGCAGCCGACTAGCGGGCATCACAGATACGCAGTATTTT.

At least ten counts were recorded for this clonotype. The rearrangement joins TRBV12-3 or TRBV12-4 to TRBJ2-5; tentative D call: TRBD2 (6 bases). The CDR3 runs to 16 residues. The germline V and J ends were trimmed by 6 bases and 2 bases, with 19 bases remaining between them. The CDR3 loop reads CASSPTRGTWQETQYF. The DNA for the CDR3 is TGTGCCAGCAGCCCCACAAGAGGGACTTGGCAAGAGACCCAGTACTTC.

As regards this clonotype: A much larger clone sits a single nucleotide away, making a read error possible. Likely a read error: the CDR3 ends without its conserved phenylalanine or tryptophan. This rearrangement joins TRBV28 to TRBJ2-7, with a tentative D call TRBD2 (6 bases). CDR1 is MDHEN and CDR2 is SYDVKM in the germline V gene. Deletions cut 4 bases from V and 3 bases from J, with 16 bases between. The CDR3 extends over 15 amino acids. The CDR3 spells CASSSPGLKNYEQYL. The DNA for the CDR3 is TGTGCCAGCAGTTCCCCGGGACTGAAAAACTACGAGCAGTACCTC.

The sample holds many counts of this clonotype. J is TRBJ2-7 and V is TRBV7-8; 9 nucleotides line up with TRBD1. The CDR3 length is 14 residues. Unmatched junction bases numbered 6, after V lost 3 bases and J lost 6 bases. Germline lookup yields CDR1 SGHVS and CDR2 FQNEAQ. The chain's CDR3 is CASSFGTGKGEQYF. The CDR3 DNA reads as TGTGCCAGCAGCTTCGGGACAGGGAAGGGCGAGCAGTACTTC. The full variable domain, rest sourced from reference TRBV7-8 and TRBJ2-7, is GAGVSQSPRYKVAKRGQDVALRCDPISGHVSLFWYQQALGQGPEFLTYFQNEAQLDKSGLPSDRFFAERPEGSVSTLKIQRTQQEDSAVYLCASSFGTGKGEQYFGPGTRLTVT.

This clonotype came up once. The J gene is TRBJ2-6, the V gene TRBV9, with D unclear. The germline gives CDR1 SGDLS, CDR2 YYNGEE. V was clipped by 3 bases and J by 1 base, with 14 bases between them. The CDR3 has 17 residues. The CDR3 nucleotides read TGTGCCAGCAGCGGTAGCTTAAGGGTGTCTGGGGCCAACGTCCTGACTTTC. Its protein is CASSGSLRVSGANVLTF.

The V call is TRBV4-2, the J call TRBJ2-5; TRBD2 aligns across 10 bases. The CDR3 is 13 amino acids. Germline lookup yields CDR1 LGHNA and CDR2 YNFKEQ. The junction had 1 base not matched to a gene; V was cut back by 2 bases and J by 7 bases. CDR3 in DNA: TGTGCCAGCAGCCAAAGGACTAGCGGGACCCAGTACTTC. Translation: CASSQRTSGTQYF.

This clonotype was observed a few times. The J gene is TRBJ2-7, the V gene TRBV14; 8 bases line up with TRBD2. Unmatched junction bases numbered 17, after V lost 8 bases and J lost 2 bases. Germline assignment: CDR1 SGHDN and CDR2 FVKESK. This CDR3 has 17 residues. The CDR3 is CASSRGSSGRATYEQYF. Here the CDR3 DNA reads TGTGCCAGCTCAAGGGGTTCTAGCGGGCGGGCCACCTACGAGCAGTACTTC.

This clonotype was detected a few times. CDR3 amino acids: CASSEYGRTTDTQYF. The CDR3 DNA follows: TGTGCCAGCAGTGAATATGGCAGGACAACGGATACGCAGTATTTT. V gene TRBV25-1 combines with J gene TRBJ2-3; D might be TRBD1 (5 bases). Trimming took 0 bases from V and 6 from J, leaving 13 bases between them. There are 15 residues in the CDR3. Germline V gene sequence: CDR1 MGHDK, CDR2 SYGVNS.

Comment on this clonotype: A read error may explain this, as a much larger clone is one base away. The chain employs TRBV20-1 and TRBJ2-3; tentatively, D is TRBD1 or TRBD2 (5 bases each). This CDR3 is 17 amino acids long. Per the germline V gene, CDR1 is DFQATT and CDR2 is SNEGSKA (reference sequence). Between the trimmed V and J ends, which lost 6 bases and 4 bases, there was a span of 26 bases. CDR3 DNA sequence: TGCAGTGCCCAACGGTTAGGACGGGGCGCGGGCGCAGATACGCAGTATTTT. Translated: CSAQRLGRGAGADTQYF.

This rearrangement joins TRBV18 to TRBJ1-5; 11 bases are shared with TRBD1. The CDR3 is 15 residues long. The V and J ends lost 4 bases and 6 bases, in that order; junction bases with no gene match: 5. Germline V gene sequence: CDR1 KGHSH, CDR2 LQKENI. CDR3 sequence: CASSRTGGAGQPQHF. CDR3 DNA sequence: TGTGCCAGCTCACGGACAGGGGGCGCGGGTCAGCCCCAGCATTTT. Supplemented by reference TRBV18 and TRBJ1-5, the full variable domain reads NAGVMQNPRHLVRRRGQEARLRCSPMKGHSHVYWYRQLPEEGLKFMVYLQKENIIDESGMPKERFSAEFPKEGPSILRIQQVVRGDSAAYFCASSRTGGAGQPQHFGDGTRLSIL.

This clonotype was counted between two and nine times. The genes are TRBV10-3 and TRBJ2-3, with D possibly TRBD2 on 5 matching bases. This CDR3 is 16 amino acids long. V lost 2 bases and J lost 2, with 14 bases in between. The V gene's germline CDR1 is ENHRY and CDR2 SYGVKD. The CDR3 nucleotides are TGTGCCATCAGTGAGAAGCAGCGGACCCTCACAGATACGCAGTATTTT. Its protein product is CAISEKQRTLTDTQYF.

The J gene is TRBJ2-7, the V gene TRBV11-2; 9 nucleotides align to TRBD2. V was pared by 5 bases and J by 4 bases, with 9 bases of the junction left unmatched. CDR3 length equals 15 residues. Per the germline V gene, CDR1 is SGHAT and CDR2 is FQNNGV. CDR3 nucleotide sequence: TGTGCCAGCAGCAGATCTAGCGGGGATCTGTACGAGCAGTACTTC. Translating it yields CASSRSSGDLYEQYF.

This clonotype appeared many times. This chain joins TRBV10-3 and TRBJ2-7; TRBD1 matches at 10 bases. CDR1 is ENHRY, CDR2 SYGVKD, per germline. This CDR3 is built from 14 residues. V lost 6 bases, J lost 1 base, and 3 bases stayed unmatched. Here the CDR3 DNA reads TGTGCCATCAGGGGGGGACAGGGGTCCTACGAGCAGTACTTC. It codes for CAIRGGQGSYEQYF.

The table lists this clonotype with many counts. V and J are TRBV5-8 and TRBJ2-3, with TRBD2 as a possible D gene (5 bases). Germline loops: CDR1 SGHTS, CDR2 YDEGEE. V dropped 1 base and J dropped 6 bases, with 9 bases sitting between them. The CDR3 spans 13 residues. The CDR3 bases are TGTGCCAGCAGCTTGATCGGGGTTGATACGCAGTATTTT. It encodes CASSLIGVDTQYF.

This clonotype was counted many times. The chain recombines TRBV29-1 with TRBJ2-7; D ambiguous. This CDR3 has 13 residues. Germline lookup yields CDR1 SQVTM and CDR2 ANQGSEA. Trimming took 2 bases from V and 5 from J, leaving 13 bases between them. This CDR3 reads CSVEPTALDEQYF. The CDR3, as DNA: TGCAGCGTTGAACCCACTGCCTTAGACGAGCAGTACTTC.

Only a few counts were recorded for this clonotype. The chain employs TRBV4-3 and TRBJ2-7; TRBD2 agrees at 11 bases. V trimming: 3 bases; J trimming: 5 bases; junction bases outside the gene matches: 9. CDR1 and CDR2 (germline): LGHNA, YSLEER. CDR3 length: 16 amino acids. CDR3: CASSHRLAGSIDEQYF. CDR3 nucleotides: TGCGCCAGCAGCCACCGACTAGCGGGAAGTATCGACGAGCAGTACTTC.

This chain links TRBV29-1 with TRBJ1-6; a possible D gene is TRBD1 (6 bases). Per the germline V gene, CDR1 is SQVTM and CDR2 is ANQGSEA. The V end was cut by 5 bases, the J end by 7 bases, with 12 bases between. There are 13 residues in the CDR3. The CDR3 DNA reads as TGCAGCGTTTCCCGGGACACCAATTCACCCCTCCACTTT. Encoded protein: CSVSRDTNSPLHF.

The sample holds many counts of this clonotype. V and J are TRBV2 and TRBJ2-7, with D possibly matching TRBD2 (5 bases). Looked up from germline, CDR1 is SNHLY and CDR2 is FYNNEI. V dropped 6 bases and J dropped 4 bases, with 25 bases sitting between them. The CDR3 runs 17 residues. In nucleotides, the CDR3 is TGTGCCAGCAGCGCCCTGAGGACGGAACTAGTTACTTACGAGCAGTACTTC. It is translated as CASSALRTELVTYEQYF.

The chain recombines TRBV20-1 with TRBJ2-6; perhaps TRBD2 as D (6 bases). Trimming pared 1 base from V and 2 bases from J, leaving 24 bases between. The CDR3 spans 20 residues. CDR1 and CDR2 (germline): DFQATT, SNEGSKA (reference sequence). The CDR3 bases are TGCAGTGCTAGAGCTCCCGGGACCACCACCGGGGGTACTGGGGCCAACGTCCTGACTTTC. It translates to CSARAPGTTTGGTGANVLTF.

This clonotype has a handful of counts. The V gene is TRBV9, the J gene TRBJ2-6; no firm D call. Trimming left V 6 bases short and J 2 bases short, with 12 bases between. The CDR3 covers 15 residues. The germline V gene has CDR1 SGDLS and CDR2 YYNGEE. In DNA form, the CDR3 reads TGTGCCAGCACCAAACAGACAACTGGGGCCAACGTCCTGACTTTC. It is translated as CASTKQTTGANVLTF.

This clonotype was seen only a few times. V gene TRBV6-4 combines with J gene TRBJ2-1; 7 bases match TRBD2. V trimming: 7 bases; J trimming: 0 bases; junction bases outside the gene matches: 15. Germline V gives CDR1 MRHNA, CDR2 SNTAGT. This CDR3 comprises 18 residues. For the CDR3, the DNA is TGTGCCAGCAAGGAGGGAGGGCCGCAATTCAGCTCCTACAATGAGCAGTTCTTC. Amino acids: CASKEGGPQFSSYNEQFF.

This clonotype was seen more than once but under ten times. V is TRBV6-2 or TRBV6-3 and J is TRBJ2-3; 8 nucleotides agree with TRBD1. The CDR3 extends over 16 amino acids. CDR1 is MNHEY, CDR2 SVGEGT, per germline. The ends lost 6 bases at V and 4 bases at J; junction bases unmatched: 12. In DNA form, the CDR3 reads TGTGCCAGCAGACACAGGGGGAGCGGAGGCGCAGATACGCAGTATTTT. Translation gives CASRHRGSGGADTQYF.

This clonotype showed up many times. The chain uses TRBV5-1 and TRBJ2-1; tentatively, D is TRBD1 (5 bases). The germline gives CDR1 SGHRS, CDR2 YFSETQ. V lost 8 bases, J lost 8 bases, and 17 bases lay in between. There are 13 residues in the CDR3. CDR3: CASTTLGRDEQFF. For the CDR3, the DNA is TGCGCCAGTACTACCCTGGGGCGCGATGAGCAGTTCTTC.

CDR3 DNA: TGCGCCAGCAGCTCGGGACAGGGGATCAATGGCTACACCTTC. As protein: CASSSGQGINGYTF. The V gene is TRBV5-1, the J gene TRBJ1-2; 10 bases fit TRBD1. The V gene's germline CDR1 is SGHRS and CDR2 YFSETQ. Unmatched junction bases numbered 5, after V lost 3 bases and J lost 6 bases. The CDR3 spans 14 residues.

The gene calls are TRBV10-3 and TRBJ2-2; 10 bases are shared with TRBD2. This CDR3 region has 15 residues. Germline V CDR1 and CDR2: ENHRY, SYGVKD. The V segment lost 5 bases and the J segment 7 bases; nucleotides outside the gene matches: 7. The CDR3 is CAISTAGLAFGELFF. In DNA, the CDR3 is TGTGCCATCAGTACGGCGGGACTAGCGTTCGGGGAGCTGTTTTTT.

This clonotype was detected many times. The junction differs from germline at one of its ends, possibly a read error. V usage is TRBV20-1 and J usage is TRBJ1-5; D is ambiguous. The CDR3 has 14 amino acids. The V gene's germline CDR1 is DFQATT and CDR2 SNEGSKA (reference sequence). CDR3 bases: TGCAGTGCTAGAGAAGGTACGAGCATTCAGCCCCAGCATTTT. Translated, it gives CSAREGTSIQPQHF.